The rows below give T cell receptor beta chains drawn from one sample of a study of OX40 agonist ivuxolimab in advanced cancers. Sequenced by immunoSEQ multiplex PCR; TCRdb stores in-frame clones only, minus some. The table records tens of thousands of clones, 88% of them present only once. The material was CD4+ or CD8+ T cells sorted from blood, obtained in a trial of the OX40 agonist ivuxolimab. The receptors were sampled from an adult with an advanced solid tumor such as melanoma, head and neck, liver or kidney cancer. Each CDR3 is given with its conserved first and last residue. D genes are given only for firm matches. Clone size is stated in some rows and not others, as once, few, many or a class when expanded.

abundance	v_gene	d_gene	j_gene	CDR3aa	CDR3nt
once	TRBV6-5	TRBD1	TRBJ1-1	CASSTTGGGNTEAFF	TGTGCCAGCAGTACTACAGGGGGGGGGAACACTGAAGCTTTCTTT
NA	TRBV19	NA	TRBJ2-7	CASSRTESSYEQYF	TGTGCCAGTAGTCGGACGGAGAGCTCCTACGAGCAGTACTTC
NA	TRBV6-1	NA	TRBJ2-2	CASIGTGELFF	TGTGCCAGTATAGGCACCGGGGAGCTGTTTTTT
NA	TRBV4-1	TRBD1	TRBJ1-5	CASSQGQGSNQPQHF	TGCGCCAGCAGCCAAGGACAGGGCTCCAATCAGCCCCAGCATTTT
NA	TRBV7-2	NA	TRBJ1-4	CASSLFPRSEKLFF	TGTGCCAGCAGCTTATTCCCAAGGAGTGAAAAACTGTTTTTT
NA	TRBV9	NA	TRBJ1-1	CASSAQGTEAFF	TGTGCCAGCAGCGCCCAGGGGACTGAAGCTTTCTTT
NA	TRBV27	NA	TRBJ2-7	CASRRSSSYEQYF	TGTGCCAGCAGAAGAAGCAGTAGCTACGAGCAGTACTTC
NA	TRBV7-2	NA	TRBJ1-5	CASSTRGEQPQHF	TGTGCCAGCAGCACCAGGGGAGAGCAGCCCCAGCATTTT
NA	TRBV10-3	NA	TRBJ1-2	CAIQSDTQSGGYTF	TGTGCCATTCAGTCCGACACTCAGTCGGGTGGCTACACCTTC
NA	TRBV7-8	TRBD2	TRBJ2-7	CASSKKLPGLAGGIDSYEQYF	TGTGCCAGCAGCAAAAAACTACCGGGACTAGCGGGAGGAATTGACTCCTACGAGCAGTACTTC
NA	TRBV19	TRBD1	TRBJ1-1	CASSNGQVEAFF	TGTGCCAGTAGTAACGGACAGGTGGAAGCTTTCTTT
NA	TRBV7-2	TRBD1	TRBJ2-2	CASSVPGQGAYTGELFF	TGTGCCAGCAGCGTTCCGGGACAGGGGGCTTATACCGGGGAGCTGTTTTTT
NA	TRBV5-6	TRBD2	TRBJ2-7	CASSLGVAGGLYEQYF	TGTGCCAGCAGCCTGGGAGTTGCGGGGGGGCTGTACGAGCAGTACTTC
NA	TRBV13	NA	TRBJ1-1	CASSLDGGAFF	TGTGCCAGCAGCTTAGATGGAGGAGCTTTCTTT
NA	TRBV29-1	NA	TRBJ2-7	CSVEVGKRAAYF	TGCAGCGTTGAAGTGGGTAAGAGGGCAGCGTACTTC
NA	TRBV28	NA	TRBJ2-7	CASSRPSYEQYF	TGTGCCAGCAGTCGCCCTTCCTACGAGCAGTACTTC
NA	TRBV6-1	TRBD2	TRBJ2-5	CASSGQTSVIPGETQYF	TGTGCCAGCAGTGGCCAGACTAGCGTAATCCCAGGAGAGACCCAGTACTTC
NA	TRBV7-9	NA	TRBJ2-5	CASSRLRVADQETQYF	TGTGCCAGCAGCCGACTCCGAGTAGCGGATCAAGAGACCCAGTACTTC
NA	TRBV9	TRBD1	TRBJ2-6	CASSADRTGDAGANVLTF	TGTGCCAGCAGCGCGGACCGGACAGGGGATGCTGGGGCCAACGTCCTGACTTTC
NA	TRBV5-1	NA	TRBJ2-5	CASSQERGYQETQYF	TGCGCCAGCAGCCAGGAGAGGGGGTACCAAGAGACCCAGTACTTC
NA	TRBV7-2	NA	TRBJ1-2	CASSQFIPGAGYTF	TGTGCCAGCAGCCAATTTATTCCAGGGGCTGGCTACACCTTC
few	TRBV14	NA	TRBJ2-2	CASRGPNTGELFF	TGTGCCAGCCGGGGGCCTAACACCGGGGAGCTGTTTTTT
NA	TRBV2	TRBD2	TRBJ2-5	CASSELGLAVPETQYF	TGTGCCAGCAGTGAACTGGGACTAGCGGTTCCAGAGACCCAGTACTTC
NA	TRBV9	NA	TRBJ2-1	CASSQSRWSSYNEQFF	TGTGCCAGCAGCCAATCACGTTGGAGCTCCTACAATGAGCAGTTCTTC
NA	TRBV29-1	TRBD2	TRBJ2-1	CSVERLAGGLGEQFF	TGCAGCGTTGAACGGCTAGCGGGGGGGCTAGGGGAGCAGTTCTTC
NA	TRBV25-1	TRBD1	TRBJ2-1	CASSSRGQGGYNEQFF	TGTGCCAGCAGTTCCCGGGGACAGGGAGGCTACAATGAGCAGTTCTTC
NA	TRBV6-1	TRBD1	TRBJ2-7	CASSERGRGPNEQYF	TGTGCCAGCAGTGAACGGGGCAGGGGGCCAAACGAGCAGTACTTC
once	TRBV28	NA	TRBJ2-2	CASSFSNTGELFF	TGTGCCAGCAGTTTCTCGAACACCGGGGAGCTGTTTTTT
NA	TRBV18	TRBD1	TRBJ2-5	CASSPPPTGGPQETQYF	TGTGCCAGCTCACCACCCCCTACAGGGGGTCCCCAAGAGACCCAGTACTTC
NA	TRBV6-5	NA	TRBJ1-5	CASSRRQDNQPQHF	TGTGCCAGCAGTCGACGACAGGACAATCAGCCCCAGCATTTT
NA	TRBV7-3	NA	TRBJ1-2	CASSLSLRPDGYTF	TGTGCCAGCAGCTTAAGTCTCAGACCCGATGGCTACACCTTC
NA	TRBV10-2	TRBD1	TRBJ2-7	CASSDRDRVVSYEQYF	TGCGCCAGCAGTGACAGGGACAGGGTGGTGTCCTACGAGCAGTACTTC
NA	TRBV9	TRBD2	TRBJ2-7	CASSETTSGTYYEQYF	TGTGCCAGCAGCGAGACAACTAGCGGGACTTACTACGAGCAGTACTTC
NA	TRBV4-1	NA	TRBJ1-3	CASSQDGDGGGRRNTIYF	TGCGCCAGCAGCCAAGATGGCGACGGAGGCGGAAGGCGAAACACCATATATTTT
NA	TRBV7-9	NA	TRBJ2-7	CASSQSSYEQYF	TGTGCCAGCAGTCAGAGCTCCTACGAGCAGTACTTC
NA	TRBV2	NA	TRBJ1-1	CASRQTYVTEAFF	TGTGCCAGCAGACAGACATACGTCACTGAAGCTTTCTTT
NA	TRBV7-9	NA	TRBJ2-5	CASSFVPSVMETQYF	TGTGCCAGCAGCTTCGTGCCTAGCGTTATGGAGACCCAGTACTTC
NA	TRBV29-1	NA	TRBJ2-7	CSVKSNEQYF	TGCAGCGTTAAGAGTAACGAGCAGTACTTC
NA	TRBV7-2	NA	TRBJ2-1	CASSLVGVNEQFF	TGTGCCAGCAGCTTAGTTGGCGTAAATGAGCAGTTCTTC
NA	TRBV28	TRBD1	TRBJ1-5	CAIRRDRGPNFVAQHF	TGTGCCATCCGACGGGACAGGGGCCCTAACTTTGTGGCCCAGCATTTT
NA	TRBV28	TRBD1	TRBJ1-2	CASSQMTGAYGYTF	TGTGCCAGCAGTCAAATGACAGGGGCCTATGGCTACACCTTC
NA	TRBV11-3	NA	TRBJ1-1	CASSLGTGNTEAFF	TGTGCCAGCAGCTTAGGTACGGGGAACACTGAAGCTTTCTTT
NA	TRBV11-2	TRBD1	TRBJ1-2	CASSRTGDYGYTF	TGTGCCAGCAGCCGGACAGGCGACTATGGCTACACCTTC
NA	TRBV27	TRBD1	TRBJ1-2	CASRWGTGLYGYTF	TGTGCCAGCAGATGGGGGACAGGGTTGTATGGCTACACCTTC
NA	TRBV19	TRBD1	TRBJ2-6	CASSPQGAASGANVLTF	TGTGCCAGTAGTCCCCAGGGGGCTGCCTCTGGGGCCAACGTCCTGACTTTC